The following is a T cell receptor (beta chain) sequence with its context. What antigen it recognizes has not been identified. The input lacks base qualities; no much larger clone sits a single base away. In total, roughly 670 healthy bone marrow donors made up the cohort. All cohort members were sampled while nominally healthy, although unrecorded immune exposures were likely present. The donor tested CMV seronegative, placing the donor among the approximately 400 seronegative members of the cohort. Each donor provided a peripheral blood sample, and peripheral blood mononuclear cells were used for TCR beta sequencing. Genomic DNA extraction from the blood cell samples was performed with the Qiagen DNeasy Blood Extraction Kit. This sample is drawn from a study of cytomegalovirus exposure and HLA in healthy donors (dated by TCRdb to about 2017). Describing the broader study: According to an earlier analysis of around 600 of the donors, 150 million to 200 million T cells yielded 90 million to 140 million unique TCR beta sequences and roughly 280 Gb of sequence data. Approximately 300 gigabases of sequencing data and around 85 million unique TCR sequences made up an early release that covered approximately 700 HLA-typed donors. Of the approximately 400 genotyped donors, roughly 76% were placed in the genetic ancestry cluster associated with self-reported Caucasian donors. The aim of the study was to test whether cataloging public T cell receptors could identify signatures of past pathogen exposure. The study used immunosequencing to profile the T cell repertoires of around 600 subjects and linked those repertoires to cytomegalovirus serostatus. Along with the approximately 700-subject first cohort, a separate validation cohort of over a hundred different subjects was used. To predict cytomegalovirus infection status, the study combined high-throughput TCR immunosequencing, statistical association of individual TCRs with disease status, and machine learning. A later analysis re-examined previously published TCR beta repertoires from just over 650 donors and added high-resolution HLA genotyping to investigate patterns of TCR occurrence. In the later analysis, no new phenotypic data were used to find candidate immune exposures; instead, reliance was placed on TCR beta sequences and their occurrence across donors. In an earlier analysis of a few hundred of the donors, high-throughput TCR beta sequencing was used to judge whether each TCR beta V gene segment behaved as functional or pseudogenic. Donor age, sex, ethnicity and CMV serostatus were compiled alongside the repertoire data. In a later genetic analysis, genome-wide SNP genotypes for about 65% of the roughly 670 donors were used, and that subset was treated as a discovery cohort. All discovery cohort repertoires had been generated on a single sequencing platform. HLA typing covered class I and class II loci at four-digit resolution. The number of donors typed differed by locus, with roughly 620-640 for A, B, C, DRB1 and DQB1, about 500 for DQA1, over 600 for DPA1, and roughly 450 for DPB1. Because of strong linkage in the cohort, roughly five DR-DQ haplotypes were treated as single units for association and clustering. Across 398 genotyped donors of the cohort, an average of 235,054 unique TCR beta nucleotide sequences per donor were sequenced, and roughly a sixth of those sequences were non-productive. What the authors observed across the whole study: Strong co-occurrence of HLA alleles, especially DR and DQ, made assigning TCR associations to individual alleles difficult. The authors suggested that the approach could potentially be generalized to other disease states and immunological phenotypes. This cohort had only TCR beta chains sequenced, and the lack of alpha or paired-chain data limited which features could be detected. The 87-base-pair reads could not distinguish some IMGT-functional V segments, including TRBV6-2 and TRBV6-3, so those segments were excluded. Across donors, most TCR sequences were observed very rarely, whereas some public TCRs were present in many individuals. A cluster of highly shared sequence variants was judged likely to represent a technical artifact of the sequencing pipeline. V-gene and J-gene trimming of TCR beta chains was associated with a missense DCLRE1C variant in a later genetic analysis, and the association was replicated in an independent cohort. According to a later genetic analysis, donors in an Asian-associated ancestry cluster had fewer N-insertions in productive TCRs than the approximately 700-donor mean. Presence/absence analyses assumed roughly uniform sequencing depth across donors, an assumption that may not hold. The study gave a list of more than 150 TCR beta chains associated with cytomegalovirus. In both the original and validation cohorts, the classifier was reported to diagnose cytomegalovirus status with high specificity and sensitivity. Correlated functional status among segregating V segments might reflect linkage disequilibrium, but an unknown experimental factor could not be ruled out. CMV serostatus was the only immune exposure information available for the cohort. A further reported finding was that TCR beta sequences accurately predicted the HLA-A and HLA-B alleles for most subjects in the first cohort. In a later analysis, TCR association rates were found to vary across HLA loci, with the most associated TCRs seen for DRB1 alleles and the fewest for HLA-C alleles. Three of the identified cytomegalovirus-associated TCR beta chains were confirmed in vitro to be specific for cytomegalovirus antigens. An earlier analysis of approximately 590 of the donors showed that most TCR beta V segments appeared in productive rearrangements either about 87% or about 30% of the time, which broadly matched IMGT annotations. HLA typing was unavailable for some donors at each locus, so association tests used only the typed subset. In a later analysis, HLA-associated TCR beta chains were found to be more clonally expanded and to have lower generation probabilities than equally common non-associated chains. The earlier analysis of 587 of the donors excluded roughly 16 rarely observed V segments, including chromosome 9 orphons, because counts were too low. A later analysis reported that several top co-occurrence clusters appeared linked to parvovirus B19, influenza, CMV and Epstein-Barr virus. A later analysis found that most CMV-associated TCR beta chains appeared HLA-restricted, with HLA associations seemingly driven largely by CMV exposure. Specific HLA alleles were associated with more than 15,000 TCR beta sequences at a false discovery rate of 0.05 in a later analysis.

The germline V gene encodes CDR1 ENHRY and CDR2 SYGVKD. V sheds 6 bases and J sheds 0 bases, leaving 11 bases between their ends. The CDR3 holds 14 amino acids from the cysteine to the phenylalanine. CDR3 DNA is the only sequence kept; it has 42 bases, read in frame from the first base. Receptor libraries were prepared by the immunoSEQ multiplex PCR assay. For the multiplex PCR, a mixture combining 60 forward primers for TCR Vbeta segments and 13 reverse primers for TCR Jbeta segments was used. A multiplex PCR assay on genomic DNA amplified the CDR3 region of rearranged TCR beta genes. On the Illumina HiSeq System, the amplified TCR beta libraries were sequenced as 87-base-pair reads. Regarding the original processing steps: Across the 500 to 750 repertoires, a later analysis counted 78 million or so unique TCR beta chains, 9 million to 14 million of which were shared by at least two donors. Raw reads were error-corrected and collapsed into unique sequences by a nearest-neighbor algorithm in which closely related sequences were merged to remove PCR and sequencing errors. To assign V, D and J gene segments, CDR3 sequences were aligned to IMGT reference sequences. For a sequence to be retained, a match of at least six nucleotides to both a V gene segment and a J gene segment was required. A rearrangement was called productive if the CDR3 had no stop codons and remained in frame with V and J, and every other rearrangement was called non-productive. Following IMGT convention, CDR3 was defined as the stretch from the second conserved V-encoded cysteine up to the conserved J-encoded phenylalanine. In an earlier analysis of 587 of the donors, sequences lacking an unambiguous match to a single V gene segment were excluded. In an earlier analysis of approximately 560 of the donors, a V segment was called functional when productive rearrangements were above 56.7%, and segregating when the standard deviation between donors exceeded 5%. A statistical classification framework was built to diagnose cytomegalovirus status from the catalog of TCR beta chain sequences. V and J gene assignment, in a later analysis, came from comparing TCR nucleotide sequences with IMGT/GENE-DB human TR gene sequences. In a later analysis, CDR3 sequences and most-parsimonious VDJ recombination scenarios were assigned using the TCRdist pipeline. A later analysis defined each TCR beta chain by its CDR3 amino acid sequence plus V-gene family, and excluded reads lacking a unique V-gene family. In a later analysis, around 650 highly shared, low-generation-probability nucleotide sequences were removed to address suspected cross-contamination and a sequencing artifact. A later analysis calculated a clonal expansion index for each public chain from normalized within-repertoire ranks of inferred template counts. A later analysis computed generation probabilities with a VDJ recombination model fitted to out-of-frame rearrangements, and checked the results against IGoR. A later analysis scored TCR-TCR, TCR-HLA and TCR-CMV co-occurrence with hypergeometric tests, applying a repertoire-size bias correction to TCR pairs. To estimate false discovery rates, a later analysis permuted the HLA or CMV assignments 20 times. In a later analysis, co-occurring TCRs were grouped with DBSCAN, and TCRdist sequence similarity was added when clustering was performed within HLA-allele-positive subsets. Repertoires with fewer than 30,000 or more than 120,000 public chains were left out of co-occurrence clustering, as were a handful of repertoires with anomalous nucleotide sharing. What TCRdb holds here is the immuneACCESS table cut down to in-frame rearrangements. Part of the clones is not present; checked against another copy, under half of the missing clones reflect an unresolved V gene, and the others are unexplained. The DNA gave D and trimming, while V, J and clone size come from that table. This sample gives under 200,000 clones in total; more than 80% of them show up just once. Less than 2% of the sample goes to the ten largest clones.

What was sequenced was PBMCs. The chain employs TRBV10-3 and TRBJ2-5; tentative D gene TRBD2, with 6 bases matching. This clonotype was sampled from a woman aged 18-29 years in good health and CMV-seronegative. The CDR3 is CAIRASANQETQYF. The sequence in DNA is TGTGCCATCAGGGCTAGCGCGAACCAAGAGACCCAGTACTTC.